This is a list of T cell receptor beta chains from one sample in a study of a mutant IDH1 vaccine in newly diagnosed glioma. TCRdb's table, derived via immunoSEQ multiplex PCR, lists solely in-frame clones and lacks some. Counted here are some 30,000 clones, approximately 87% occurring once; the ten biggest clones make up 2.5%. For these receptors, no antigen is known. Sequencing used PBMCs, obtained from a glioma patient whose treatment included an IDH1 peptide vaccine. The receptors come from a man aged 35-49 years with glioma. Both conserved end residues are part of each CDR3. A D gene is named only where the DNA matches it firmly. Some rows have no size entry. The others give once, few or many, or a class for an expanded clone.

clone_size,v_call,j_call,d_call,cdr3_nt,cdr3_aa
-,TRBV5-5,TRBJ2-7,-,TGTGCCAGCAGCTTGGACCAGCGCCTTTCCTACGAGCAGTACTTC,CASSLDQRLSYEQYF
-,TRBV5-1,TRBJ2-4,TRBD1,TGCGCCAGCAGCTTGGGGACAGGTTTCGGAAACATTCAGTACTTC,CASSLGTGFGNIQYF
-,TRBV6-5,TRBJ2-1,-,TGTGCCAGCAGTTACTCGGTTGGCCTAGCGTTGAATGAGCAGTTCTTC,CASSYSVGLALNEQFF
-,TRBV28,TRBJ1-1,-,TGTGCCAGCAAACGGGACGGCGGTAGCACTGAAGCTTTCTTT,CASKRDGGSTEAFF
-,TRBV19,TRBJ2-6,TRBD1,TGTGCCAGTAGAGGGACAGGGAAAACTGGGGCCAACGTCCTGACTTTC,CASRGTGKTGANVLTF
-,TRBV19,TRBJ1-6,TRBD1,TGTGCCAGTAGTTCGGCCAGGGGGGATCCGAATTCACCCCTCCACTTT,CASSSARGDPNSPLHF
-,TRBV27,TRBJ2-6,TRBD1,TGTGCCAGCAGTTCAGGGGGCGGAGACTCTGGGGCCAACGTCCTGACTTTC,CASSSGGGDSGANVLTF
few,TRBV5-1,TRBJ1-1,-,TGCGCCAGCAGCTTGGGACATACGGCTTTCTTT,CASSLGHTAFF
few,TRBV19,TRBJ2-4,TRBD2,TGTGCCAGTAGTTCCCTAGCGGGCGGAGCCAAAAACATTCAGTACTTC,CASSSLAGGAKNIQYF
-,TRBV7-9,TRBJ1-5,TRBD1,TGTGCCAGCAGCTTGGGACAGAGCAATCAGCCCCAGCATTTT,CASSLGQSNQPQHF
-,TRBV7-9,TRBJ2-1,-,TGTGCCAGCAGCTTAGGTTCCGGGAGTAGGGACAATGAGCAGTTCTTC,CASSLGSGSRDNEQFF
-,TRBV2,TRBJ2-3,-,TGTGCCAGCAGTGAAGCCCGAGAAGTAGATACGCAGTATTTT,CASSEAREVDTQYF
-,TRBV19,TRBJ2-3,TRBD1,TGTGCCAGTAGTCTATCTATTGGGACAGGTACCACAGATACGCAGTATTTT,CASSLSIGTGTTDTQYF
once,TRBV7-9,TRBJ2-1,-,TGTGCCAGCAGCTTGGGGGCTGGACGGAGCAATGAGCAGTTCTTC,CASSLGAGRSNEQFF
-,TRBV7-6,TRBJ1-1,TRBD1,TGTGCCAGCAGCTTAACCTTCGTAAGGGGGCACACTGAAGCTTTCTTT,CASSLTFVRGHTEAFF
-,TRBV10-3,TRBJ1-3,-,TGTGCCATCAGTGAAAGGGCCGCGGGGGTCTCTGGAAACACCATATATTTT,CAISERAAGVSGNTIYF
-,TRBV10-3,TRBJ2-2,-,TGTGCCATCAGTGACCCGCACGGACAGAACACCGGGGAGCTGTTTTTT,CAISDPHGQNTGELFF
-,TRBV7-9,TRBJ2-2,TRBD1,TGTGCCAGCACGGGGCCGGACAGGGGTACCGGGGAGCTGTTTTTT,CASTGPDRGTGELFF
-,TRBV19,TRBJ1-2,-,TGTGCCAGTAGTATGTCTCGGCAGGGAACTAACTATGGCTACACCTTC,CASSMSRQGTNYGYTF
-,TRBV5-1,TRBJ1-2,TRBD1,TGCGCCAGCAGCCCCAACAGGGGGGGCGATGGCTACACCTTC,CASSPNRGGDGYTF
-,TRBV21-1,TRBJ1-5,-,TGTGCCAGCAGCAAAGGGTCAAGGGGTAGCAATCAGCCCCAGCATTTT,CASSKGSRGSNQPQHF
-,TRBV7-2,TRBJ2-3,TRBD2,TGTGCCAGCAGCTTTAGCGGGACCACAGATACGCAGTATTTT,CASSFSGTTDTQYF
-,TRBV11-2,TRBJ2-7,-,TGTGCCAGCAGCCCCTTAAGTAGGGCGGGGTCCTACGAGCAGTACTTC,CASSPLSRAGSYEQYF
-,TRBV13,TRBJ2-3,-,TGTGCCAGCAGCCCGGTAGCGAGCACAGATACGCAGTATTTT,CASSPVASTDTQYF
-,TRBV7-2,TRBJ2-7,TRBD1,TGTGCCAGCAGCTCAAAGGGACAGGGGGCGCGAAGATACGAGCAGTACTTC,CASSSKGQGARRYEQYF
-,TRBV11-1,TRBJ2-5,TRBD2,TGTGCCAGCAGCCACGGGGCGGGAGTAGAGACCCAGTACTTC,CASSHGAGVETQYF
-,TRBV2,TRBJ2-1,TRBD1,TGTGCCAGCACCCGGGACAGAAACAATGAGCAGTTCTTC,CASTRDRNNEQFF
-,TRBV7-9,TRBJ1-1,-,TGTGCCAGCAGCTTAGAATTGTCCGGGGAACGGGCTTTCTTT,CASSLELSGERAFF
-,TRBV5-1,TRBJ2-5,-,TGCGCCAGCAGCTTGGTCCCGGGACTCACCCAAGAGACCCAGTACTTC,CASSLVPGLTQETQYF
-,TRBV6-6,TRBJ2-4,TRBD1,TGTGCCAGCAGCCCCATTGTGGGACAGGGTACAGACATTCAGTACTTC,CASSPIVGQGTDIQYF
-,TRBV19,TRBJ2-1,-,TGTGCCAGTAGTGGTGATAATTCCTTGTGGGTGTATGAGCAGTTCTTC,CASSGDNSLWVYEQFF
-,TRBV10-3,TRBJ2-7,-,TGTGCCATCAGTGAGTCGTTTGGTTACCCCTACGAGCAGTACTTC,CAISESFGYPYEQYF
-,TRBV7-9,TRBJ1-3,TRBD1,TGTGCCAGCAGCTTTCAGGGGGGTCGTGGAAACACCATATATTTT,CASSFQGGRGNTIYF
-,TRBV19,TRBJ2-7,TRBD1,TGTGCCAGTAACGAACGGACAGGGGCCTACGAGCAGTACTTC,CASNERTGAYEQYF
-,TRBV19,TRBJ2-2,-,TGTGCCAGTAGGCGAGTCCGGACCGGGACTCGAGGGGAGCTGTTTTTT,CASRRVRTGTRGELFF
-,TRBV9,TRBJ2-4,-,TGTGCCAGCAGCGTTGGGGCATTAGCCAAAAACATTCAGTACTTC,CASSVGALAKNIQYF
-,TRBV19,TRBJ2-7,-,TGTGCCAGTAGCCCTGGACAGGGACTAACCTACGAGCAGTACTTC,CASSPGQGLTYEQYF
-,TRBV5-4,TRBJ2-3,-,TGTGCCAGCAGCTTGCGGGGCCCAGATACGCAGTATTTT,CASSLRGPDTQYF
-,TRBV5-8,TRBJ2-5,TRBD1,TGTGCCAGCAGCTTGGGCCAAGGACAGGGCCAAGAGACCCAGTACTTC,CASSLGQGQGQETQYF
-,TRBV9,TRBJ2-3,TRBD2,TGTGCCAGCAGCCCCCGGACTAGCGGGAGGACAGATACGCAGTATTTT,CASSPRTSGRTDTQYF
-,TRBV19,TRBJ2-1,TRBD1,TGTGCCAGTAGTATGTCCCTCAGGACAGGTGAGCAGTTCTTC,CASSMSLRTGEQFF
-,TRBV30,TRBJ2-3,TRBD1,TGTGCCTGTGAGCAGACAGGGACGGCGACAGATACGCAGTATTTT,CACEQTGTATDTQYF
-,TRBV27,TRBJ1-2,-,TGTGCCAGCAGTCTGGGGGGAACTAACTATGGCTACACCTTC,CASSLGGTNYGYTF
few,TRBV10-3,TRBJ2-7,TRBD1,TGTGCCATCAGCCCAGAATTTGGACAGGGGCACTACGAGCAGTACTTC,CAISPEFGQGHYEQYF
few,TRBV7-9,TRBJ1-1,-,TGTGCCAGCAGCCCCCCTTGGGAGGGCACTGAAGCTTTCTTT,CASSPPWEGTEAFF
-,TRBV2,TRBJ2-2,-,TGTGCCAGCAGTGAAGCCACCGGGACATGGAGTCCCGGGGAGCTGTTTTTT,CASSEATGTWSPGELFF
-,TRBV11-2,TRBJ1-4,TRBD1,TGTGCCAGCAGCTTAGATTGGGTGGACAGGTACGACGAAAAACTGTTTTTT,CASSLDWVDRYDEKLFF
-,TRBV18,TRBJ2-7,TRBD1,TGTGCCAGCTCACCCGCGACAGGGTACGGATACGAGCAGTACTTC,CASSPATGYGYEQYF
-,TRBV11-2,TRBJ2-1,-,TGTGCCAGCAGCTTAGGCCTGGGCGATGAGCAGTTCTTC,CASSLGLGDEQFF
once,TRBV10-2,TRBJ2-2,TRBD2,TGCGCCAGCAGTGTAAGCGGGGGGAACACCGGGGAGCTGTTTTTT,CASSVSGGNTGELFF
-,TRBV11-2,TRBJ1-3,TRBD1,TGTGCCAGCAGCCCCATGGGGACAGGGAACTCTGGAAACACCATATATTTT,CASSPMGTGNSGNTIYF
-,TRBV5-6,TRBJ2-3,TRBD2,TGTGCCAGCAGCTTCGAGACTAGCGGGGGGTTAACTACGGCAGATACGCAGTATTTT,CASSFETSGGLTTADTQYF
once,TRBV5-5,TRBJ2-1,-,TGTGCCAGCAGCCCGCGGTCGGGGGCCTCCTACAATGAGCAGTTCTTC,CASSPRSGASYNEQFF
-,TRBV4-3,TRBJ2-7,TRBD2,TGCGCCAGCAGCCAAGATCGAGCTAGCGGCTCCTACGAGCAGTACTTC,CASSQDRASGSYEQYF
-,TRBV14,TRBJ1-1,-,TGTGCCAGCAGTAGGTTGAACACTGAAGCTTTCTTT,CASSRLNTEAFF